This TCR beta chain was found in a study of blood T cell repertoires in COVID-19. Background on the study: Nucleic acid was either cDNA or gDNA, and it came from T cells, B-cell-depleted T cells, or PBMCs.

Original handling: Scientists estimated how many nucleated cells there were by amplifying reference gene primers. The repertoire was sequenced with immunoSEQ multiplex PCR; TCRdb's copy has only in-frame clones and lacks some. That table gives V, J and clone size, and the DNA gave D and trimming. The sample yields around 140,000 clones, about 90% seen once. Per germline, CDR1 MNHEY and CDR2 SVGEGT. V gave up 2 bases and J gave up 0 bases, with 8 bases separating them. The CDR3 has 15 residues. The sequence came from a man between 60 and 75 years old with active or convalescent COVID-19. The V and J genes are TRBV6-2 or TRBV6-3 and TRBJ1-3; no clear D. The sequenced material came from peripheral blood. This CDR3 reads CASSYDGGSGNTIYF. In DNA form, the CDR3 reads TGTGCCAGCAGTTACGACGGAGGCTCTGGAAACACCATATATTTT.